These 27 T cell receptor beta chains originate from one sample sequenced in a study of blood T cell repertoires in COVID-19. Assay used: immunoSEQ multiplex PCR; TCRdb lists only in-frame clones, some missing. The table records approximately 300,000 clones, around nine tenths of them present only once. Sequencing was done on a sample of PBMCs or T cells enriched from blood (not recorded which). These receptors were collected from a woman between 25 and 40 years old who had been exposed to COVID-19.

The rearrangement uses TRBV5-1 and TRBJ2-7, with D maybe TRBD1 (6 bases). The CDR3 consists of 12 residues. V lost 5 bases to trimming and J lost 5 bases, with 11 bases between them. CDR1 SGHRS and CDR2 YFSETQ come from the germline V gene. The CDR3 bases are TGCGCCAGCAGTCCCAGGGGAAACGAGCAGTACTTC. Protein sequence: CASSPRGNEQYF.

The rearrangement joins TRBV14 to TRBJ1-3; D is undetermined. This CDR3 has 13 amino acids. V shed 0 bases and J shed 11 bases, with 11 bases lying between them. From germline, CDR1 is SGHDN and CDR2 FVKESK. The CDR3: CASSQDPRGAIYF. The DNA of the CDR3 is TGTGCCAGCAGCCAAGACCCCCGAGGCGCCATATATTTT.

The chain recombines TRBV5-1 with TRBJ2-1; TRBD2 aligns across 8 bases. The CDR3 loop spans 16 amino acids. Trimming took 1 base from V and 3 from J; bases not matched to a gene: 6. The V gene's germline CDR1 is SGHRS and CDR2 YFSETQ. DNA of the CDR3: TGCGCCAGCAGCTTGCTAACTAGCGGAGTCTACAATGAGCAGTTCTTC. Protein product: CASSLLTSGVYNEQFF.

A single count supports this clone. J is TRBJ2-5 and V is TRBV5-1, with 7 bases lining up with TRBD2. The CDR3 consists of 14 residues. V was pared by 4 bases and J by 1 base, with 4 bases of the junction left unmatched. Germline loops: CDR1 SGHRS, CDR2 YFSETQ. The CDR3 loop reads CASSVPSGQETQYF. The CDR3 DNA follows: TGCGCCAGCAGCGTCCCTAGCGGCCAAGAGACCCAGTACTTC.

In its sample, this clone was seen once. The V call is TRBV6-5, the J call TRBJ2-3; the match to TRBD1 covers 8 bases. Germline CDR1 MNHEY, CDR2 SVGAGI. Unmatched junction bases numbered 2, after V lost 4 bases and J lost 2 bases. The CDR3 is 14 residues long. The CDR3, as DNA: TGTGCCAGCAGTTTGGGACAGGACACAGATACGCAGTATTTT. It codes for CASSLGQDTDTQYF.

The chain carries TRBV29-1 and TRBJ1-1; TRBD1 matches at 9 bases. J gave up 10 bases and V 4 bases, and 7 bases lay outside the gene matches. The germline V gene encodes CDR1 SQVTM and CDR2 ANQGSEA. The CDR3 is made up of 12 amino acids. The CDR3 is CSVAPQGARAFF. In DNA form, the CDR3 reads TGCAGCGTTGCCCCACAGGGGGCGAGAGCTTTCTTT.

The rearrangement links TRBV6-1 to TRBJ1-2; 8 bases agree with TRBD1. CDR3 length: 15 residues. V dropped 2 bases and J dropped 1; count of bases not matched to a gene: 3. Germline assignment: CDR1 MNHNS and CDR2 SASEGT. CDR3 sequence (DNA): TGTGCCAGCAGTGAATCGGACAGGGTTAACTATGGCTACACCTTC. It is translated as CASSESDRVNYGYTF.

V is TRBV10-3 and J is TRBJ2-7; D not certain. V gave up 0 bases and J gave up 0 bases, with 12 bases separating them. CDR3 size: 16 residues. Looked up from germline, CDR1 is ENHRY and CDR2 is SYGVKD. The CDR3 reads CAISESYGSHSYEQYF. CDR3 bases: TGTGCCATCAGTGAGTCTTACGGGTCTCACTCCTACGAGCAGTACTTC.

This chain connects TRBV4-3 to TRBJ1-6; D is unresolved. Trimming took off 1 base at V and 10 bases at J, with 14 bases between the two ends. Per the germline V gene, CDR1 is LGHNA and CDR2 is YSLEER. The CDR3 runs 15 residues. CDR3 in DNA: TGCGCCAGCAGCCAAGGCTCCCCGGTTTACTCACCCCTCCACTTT. It yields the protein CASSQGSPVYSPLHF.

This clone was counted a few times. V gene TRBV5-1 combines with J gene TRBJ1-1; D is possibly TRBD1 (5 bases). There are 15 residues in the CDR3. V was cut by 3 bases and J by 4 bases, with 16 bases left in between. CDR1 is SGHRS and CDR2 is YFSETQ in the germline V gene. This CDR3 is CASSSPGGGGTEAFF. CDR3 coding DNA: TGCGCCAGCAGCTCCCCTGGGGGGGGTGGCACTGAAGCTTTCTTT.

CDR3 nucleotide sequence: TGTGCCAGCAGCTTGCTAGTACGTAGCACAGATACGCAGTATTTT. It translates to CASSLLVRSTDTQYF. The chain joins TRBV7-2 to TRBJ2-3; D is uncertain. Germline CDR1 is SGHTA and CDR2 is FQGNSA. This CDR3 spans 15 amino acids. The V end lost 3 bases, the J end lost 0 bases, and 10 bases lay between the germline ends.

This clone appeared once. The rearrangement links TRBV19 to TRBJ1-2; D possibly corresponds to TRBD1 (5 bases). The CDR3 loop spans 16 amino acids. Trimming shortened V by 4 bases and J by 4 bases, and 19 bases separated the two germline ends. Germline V gene sequence: CDR1 LNHDA, CDR2 SQIVND (reference sequence). CDR3 sequence: CASSKTPGLKIYGYTF. DNA for the CDR3: TGTGCCAGTAGTAAGACACCGGGACTTAAAATCTATGGCTACACCTTC.

This clone was seen only once. The V and J genes are TRBV2 and TRBJ2-2, with 9 bases identical to TRBD1. Germline CDR1 and CDR2: SNHLY and FYNNEI. CDR3 length: 15 residues. Unmatched junction bases numbered 10, after V lost 5 bases and J lost 9 bases. The CDR3 spells CASSSAQGARRELFF. CDR3 DNA sequence: TGTGCCAGCAGTTCAGCACAGGGGGCCCGCCGGGAGCTGTTTTTT.

The rearrangement links TRBV6-1 to TRBJ1-1; unclear D gene. The CDR3 contains 13 residues. With 3 bases removed from V and 0 bases from J, the gap between germline ends came to 5 bases. Germline CDR1 MNHNS, CDR2 SASEGT. CDR3 amino acids: CASSDSMNTEAFF. The CDR3 coding sequence is TGTGCCAGCAGTGACAGTATGAACACTGAAGCTTTCTTT.

The gene calls are TRBV7-8 and TRBJ1-5; D gene unclear. CDR1 is SGHVS and CDR2 is FQNEAQ in the germline V gene. V lost 5 bases and J 1 base, leaving 12 bases between the germline ends. The CDR3 length is 15 residues. The CDR3 loop reads CASSLDRLSNQPQHF. DNA of the CDR3: TGTGCCAGCAGCCTGGATAGACTGAGCAATCAGCCCCAGCATTTT. The full variable domain, its missing parts supplied by reference TRBV7-8 and TRBJ1-5, is GAGVSQSPRYKVAKRGQDVALRCDPISGHVSLFWYQQALGQGPEFLTYFQNEAQLDKSGLPSDRFFAERPEGSVSTLKIQRTQQEDSAVYLCASSLDRLSNQPQHFGDGTRLSIL.

J is TRBJ2-5 and V is TRBV25-1; 12 bases align to TRBD2. Germline lookup yields CDR1 MGHDK and CDR2 SYGVNS. J gave up 2 bases and V 0 bases, and 1 base lay outside the gene matches. The CDR3 is 16 residues long. The CDR3 nucleotides are TGTGCCAGCAGTGAATATGGACTAGCGGGACAAGAGACCCAGTACTTC. Protein: CASSEYGLAGQETQYF.

V and J are TRBV7-8 and TRBJ1-2; no clear D. V was clipped by 3 bases and J by 0 bases, with 5 bases between them. This CDR3 is 13 amino acids long. Germline-derived CDR1 and CDR2 are SGHVS and FQNEAQ. CDR3 loop: CASSFYPNYGYTF. The CDR3 DNA is TGTGCCAGCAGCTTTTATCCTAACTATGGCTACACCTTC. Variable domain in full (rest from reference TRBV7-8 and TRBJ1-2): GAGVSQSPRYKVAKRGQDVALRCDPISGHVSLFWYQQALGQGPEFLTYFQNEAQLDKSGLPSDRFFAERPEGSVSTLKIQRTQQEDSAVYLCASSFYPNYGYTFGSGTRLTVV.

About this clone itself: The identical CDR3 is also encoded by other nucleotide sequences in the sample. V is TRBV5-4 and J is TRBJ1-2, with 9 bases lining up with TRBD1. There are 14 residues in the CDR3. Losses at the gene ends were 3 bases for V and 4 bases for J; bases not matched to a gene: 4. Germline-derived CDR1 and CDR2 are SGHNT and YYREEE (reference sequence). CDR3 sequence: CASSYPGQGYGYTF. CDR3 sequence (DNA): TGTGCCAGCAGCTACCCGGGACAGGGCTATGGCTACACCTTC.

The V gene is TRBV6-5, the J gene TRBJ2-7, with D perhaps TRBD1 (6 bases). V lost 10 bases and J lost 3, with 16 bases in between. Germline CDR1 reads MNHEY; CDR2 reads SVGAGI. This CDR3 has 13 amino acids. CDR3 protein: CATLKTGSYEQYF. CDR3 nucleotides: TGTGCCACCCTCAAAACAGGGAGCTACGAGCAGTACTTC.

J is TRBJ2-2 and V is TRBV5-1, with D unclear. This CDR3 has 13 residues. Per the germline V gene, CDR1 is SGHRS and CDR2 is YFSETQ. V lost 7 bases to trimming and J lost 2 bases, with 9 bases between them. CDR3 bases: TGCGCCAGCCTCGAGCTCAACACCGGGGAGCTGTTTTTT. Protein product: CASLELNTGELFF.

This chain uses TRBV28 with TRBJ1-2; TRBD1 might be the D (6 bases). V shed 10 bases and J shed 0 bases, with 12 bases lying between them. Germline-derived CDR1 and CDR2 are MDHEN and SYDVKM. The CDR3 contains 13 residues. For the CDR3, the DNA is TGTGCCACAAACGGACAGACTAACTATGGCTACACCTTC. This sequence encodes CATNGQTNYGYTF.

The chain carries TRBV2 and TRBJ1-6; unclear D gene. This CDR3 has 14 amino acids. Germline V gene data show CDR1 as SNHLY and CDR2 as FYNNEI. The V end was cut by 1 base, the J end by 6 bases, with 7 bases between. CDR3: CASSEETRNSPLHF. CDR3 in DNA: TGTGCCAGCAGTGAAGAAACACGTAATTCACCCCTCCACTTT.

The chain joins TRBV4-1 to TRBJ1-5; 8 positions match TRBD1. V trimming: 4 bases; J trimming: 7 bases; junction bases outside the gene matches: 6. The CDR3 runs to 14 residues. Germline V gene lookup returns CDR1 MGHRA and CDR2 YSYEKL. CDR3 residues: CASSPQGAWQPQHF. The CDR3 nucleotides read TGCGCCAGCAGCCCTCAGGGGGCGTGGCAGCCCCAGCATTTT.

V usage is TRBV3-1 (or the pseudogene TRBV3-2) and J usage is TRBJ2-7; D is undetermined. The V gene lost 1 base and the J gene lost 3 bases, with 13 bases spanning the gap. CDR3 size: 15 residues. Germline CDR1 and CDR2: LGHDT and YNNKEL (reference sequence). The CDR3, as DNA: TGTGCCAGCAGCCAAGTCGGAGCCCCTCACTACGAGCAGTACTTC. It encodes CASSQVGAPHYEQYF.

The J gene is TRBJ1-1, the V gene TRBV5-1; D unresolved. Trimming took 2 bases from V and 0 from J, leaving 8 bases between them. CDR3 size: 14 residues. CDR1 is SGHRS, CDR2 YFSETQ, per germline. CDR3 DNA: TGCGCCAGCAGCTTCTACCGTTTGAACACTGAAGCTTTCTTT. Its protein is CASSFYRLNTEAFF.

Here the CDR3 reads CASSRALAGGIYNEQFF. Written as DNA, the CDR3 is TGTGCCAGCAGTCGCGCACTAGCGGGGGGCATATACAATGAGCAGTTCTTC. This rearrangement joins TRBV7-9 to TRBJ2-1; 12 bases are a match to TRBD2. V trimming: 6 bases; J trimming: 4 bases; junction bases outside the gene matches: 10. Germline CDR1 and CDR2: SEHNR and FQNEAQ (reference sequence). The CDR3 runs to 17 residues.

As regards this clone: The sample carries other DNA sequences with the same CDR3. The chain employs TRBV12-3 or TRBV12-4 and TRBJ1-1, with 7 nucleotides matching TRBD1. V lost 2 bases, J lost 5 bases, and 2 bases stayed unmatched. The CDR3 consists of 13 residues. The CDR3 loop reads CASSLTGETEAFF. In nucleotides, the CDR3 is TGTGCCAGCAGTTTAACAGGGGAAACTGAAGCTTTCTTT.